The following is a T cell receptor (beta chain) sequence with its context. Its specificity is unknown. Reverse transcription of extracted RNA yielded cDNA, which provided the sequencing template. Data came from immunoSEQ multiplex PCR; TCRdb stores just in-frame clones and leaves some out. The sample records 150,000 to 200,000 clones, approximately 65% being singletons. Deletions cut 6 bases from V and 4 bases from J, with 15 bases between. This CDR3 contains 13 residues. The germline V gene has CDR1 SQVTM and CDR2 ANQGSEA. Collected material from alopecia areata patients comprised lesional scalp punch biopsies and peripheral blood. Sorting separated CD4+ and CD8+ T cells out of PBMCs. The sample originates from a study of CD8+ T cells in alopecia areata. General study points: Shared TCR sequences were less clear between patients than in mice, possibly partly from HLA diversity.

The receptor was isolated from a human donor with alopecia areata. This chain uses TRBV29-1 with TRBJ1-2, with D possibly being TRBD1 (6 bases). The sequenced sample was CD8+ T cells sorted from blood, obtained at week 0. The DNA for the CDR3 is TGCAGCGTAAGACCACAGGGAGGCTATGGCTACACCTTC. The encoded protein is CSVRPQGGYGYTF. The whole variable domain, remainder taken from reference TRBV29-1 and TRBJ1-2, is SAVISQKPSRDICQRGTSLTIQCQVDSQVTMMFWYRQQPGQSLTLIATANQGSEATYESGFVIDKFPISRPNLTFSTLTVSNMSPEDSSIYLCSVRPQGGYGYTFGSGTRLTVV.